The rows below give T cell receptor beta chains drawn from one sample of a study of cytomegalovirus exposure and HLA in healthy donors. Assay used: immunoSEQ multiplex PCR; TCRdb lists only in-frame clones, some missing. Of about 94,000 clones detected, around 80% appear once; the ten largest clones hold approximately 0.83%. Sequenced input: PBMCs. The source is a woman in her sixties in good health and CMV-seronegative. Each CDR3 is given without its conserved first and last residue.

V: TRBV7-2
CDR3: ASSLGGLNRGYGYT

V: TRBV10-3
CDR3: AIRGDRDYGYT

V: TRBV5-1
CDR3: ASSSGQIDTEAF

V: TRBV11-3
CDR3: ASSPGLAGPKQANEQF

V: TRBV6-1
CDR3: ASSEAANSGVYGYT

V: TRBV5-6
CDR3: ASSPSGGDIQY

V: TRBV2
CDR3: ATHGGGRGSPLH

V: TRBV5-4
CDR3: ASSRDSRYEQY

V: TRBV10-2
CDR3: ASSVALSSYNEQF

V: TRBV7-9
CDR3: ASSPPWEGPDNEQF

V: TRBV5-1
CDR3: ASSPPASGKKFFSYNEQF

V: TRBV19
CDR3: ASSIGSGVSYEQY

V: TRBV18
CDR3: ASSQGINSPLH

V: TRBV4-1
CDR3: ASSPLEDREQF

V: TRBV4-3
CDR3: ASSPVTDSEREKLF

V: TRBV27
CDR3: ASSALSDRGQPQH

V: TRBV10-1
CDR3: AIQNQPQH

V: TRBV19
CDR3: ASSERRQIAQH

V: TRBV9
CDR3: ASSLWANQPQH

V: TRBV5-4
CDR3: ASSPSAGETDTQY

V: TRBV19
CDR3: ASSPQPTPEAF

V: TRBV4-3
CDR3: ASRIEYGRRDTQY

V: TRBV6-6
CDR3: ASSYSGQGNQPQH

V: TRBV9
CDR3: ASSVDGGTEAF

V: TRBV28
CDR3: ASSSLDSTGQPQH

V: TRBV15
CDR3: ATSRGDSGFLTYEQY

V: TRBV5-4
CDR3: ASSLGGRGTGAGETQY

V: TRBV27
CDR3: ASSHLGLAGPYVETQY

V: TRBV9
CDR3: ASSAEGLRTDTQY

V: TRBV27
CDR3: ASRDRGRPHYEQY

V: TRBV7-2
CDR3: ASNFIGAGGGNYEQY

V: TRBV6-5
CDR3: ASSPRGGVNYGYT

V: TRBV30
CDR3: AWRDPGIEKLF

V: TRBV7-9
CDR3: ASSLAGGEETQY

V: TRBV7-9
CDR3: ASSPGDSGYT

V: TRBV19
CDR3: ASSPSHYGYT

V: TRBV29-1
CDR3: SVDSGVADTQY

V: TRBV7-2
CDR3: ASSFGGRLGNSPLH

V: TRBV5-5
CDR3: ASSLRASTDTQY

V: TRBV6-6
CDR3: ASSPLRTGEQY

V: TRBV20-1
CDR3: SALGGKT

V: TRBV9
CDR3: ASSQTPRESSYEQY

V: TRBV27
CDR3: ASSLSRRSSYEQY

V: TRBV4-3
CDR3: ASSQDAGLHYEQY

V: TRBV7-2
CDR3: ASSLVGSRGNTEAF

V: TRBV6-5
CDR3: ASSSPSRNTEAF

V: TRBV2
CDR3: ASSTADSSNQPQH

V: TRBV28
CDR3: ASSKRGQGNQPQH

V: TRBV2
CDR3: ASRRTGAKGNTIY

V: TRBV9
CDR3: ASSAGQGVGEKLF

V: TRBV19
CDR3: ASSLSGRSTEAF